Here is one T cell receptor (beta chain) with its context. Authors' methods: Counts of nucleated cells, estimated from reference gene primer amplification, were obtained. Profiled with immunoSEQ multiplex PCR; TCRdb holds only in-frame clones, not every one. V and J calls and clone size are given by that table; D and trimming were obtained from the DNA. The data show some 120,000 clones, under 85% seen once. From germline, CDR1 is KGHDR and CDR2 SFDVKD. V shed 0 bases and J shed 0 bases, with 4 bases lying between them. The CDR3 length is 15 residues. The data derive from a study of blood T cell repertoires in COVID-19. Study-wide background: There were acute and convalescent COVID-19 samples, and they came from the United States, Italy and Spain.

Sample: peripheral blood. This chain connects TRBV24-1 to TRBJ2-2; D unclear. The TCR comes from a man in his 60s with acute or convalescent COVID-19. Here the CDR3 reads CATSDLRANTGELFF. Here the CDR3 DNA reads TGTGCCACCAGTGATTTGCGTGCGAACACCGGGGAGCTGTTTTTT.